These T cell receptor beta chains were read from a single sample in a study of T cell repertoires in cytomegalovirus infection. TCRdb itself ran the reads through MiXCR, one entry per CDR3 protein. The table records just under 550,000 distinct CDR3 sequences, around 27% of them present only once. Sample: PBMCs. The receptor source for this set is a human donor in good health (CMV status not recorded). Some clones in this sample may be carry-over from other donors' samples. Both conserved end residues are part of each CDR3. Each record gives: D gene, V gene, clone size, J gene, CDR3 DNA, CDR3 protein. The D gene is left open where the match is weak. Clone sizes are given selectively: once, few, many, or a class where the clone is expanded.

d_gene: -; v_gene: TRBV6-2/TRBV6-3; abundance: -; j_gene: TRBJ1-2; CDR3nt: TGTGCCAGCAGTTACGGCGGGTCTACTAGCTACACCTTC; CDR3aa: CASSYGGSTSYTF
d_gene: TRBD1; v_gene: TRBV19; abundance: -; j_gene: TRBJ1-3; CDR3nt: TGTGCCAGCCGACAGGGGCATTCTGGAAACACCATATATTTT; CDR3aa: CASRQGHSGNTIYF
d_gene: TRBD1; v_gene: TRBV2; abundance: many; j_gene: TRBJ1-4; CDR3nt: TGTGCCAGCAGTGAAGGAGAGGGGGCTGGGGAAAAACTGTTTTTT; CDR3aa: CASSEGEGAGEKLFF
d_gene: -; v_gene: TRBV5-1; abundance: -; j_gene: TRBJ2-7; CDR3nt: TGCGCCAGCAGCTTGCTCAGGGCCTTGGACGAGCAGTACTTC; CDR3aa: CASSLLRALDEQYF
d_gene: -; v_gene: TRBV7-8; abundance: many; j_gene: TRBJ1-5; CDR3nt: TGTGCCAGCAGCTTAGCGGGGGGTTATAACAGGGATCATCAGCCCCAGCATTTT; CDR3aa: CASSLAGGYNRDHQPQHF
d_gene: TRBD2; v_gene: TRBV28; abundance: -; j_gene: TRBJ2-4; CDR3nt: TGTGCCAGCAGCCTACCCCTAGCGGGATCCGTCAAAAACATTCAGTACTTC; CDR3aa: CASSLPLAGSVKNIQYF
d_gene: -; v_gene: TRBV12-3/TRBV12-4; abundance: many; j_gene: TRBJ2-3; CDR3nt: TGTGCCAGCAGTTTCCCACCCCTCTCCCCAGATACGCAGTATTTT; CDR3aa: CASSFPPLSPDTQYF
d_gene: -; v_gene: TRBV7-2; abundance: -; j_gene: TRBJ1-2; CDR3nt: TGTGCCAGCAGCTCGGTATTGTACTATGGCTACACCTTC; CDR3aa: CASSSVLYYGYTF
d_gene: TRBD2; v_gene: TRBV11-3; abundance: -; j_gene: TRBJ2-1; CDR3nt: TGTGCCAGCAGCCCCACTAGCGGGAGTGATGAGCAGTTCTTC; CDR3aa: CASSPTSGSDEQFF
d_gene: -; v_gene: TRBV6-4; abundance: few; j_gene: TRBJ1-1; CDR3nt: TGTGCCAGCAGTGTCTCAGAGGGGCTGCAAGCTGAAGCTTTCTTT; CDR3aa: CASSVSEGLQAEAFF
d_gene: -; v_gene: TRBV15; abundance: -; j_gene: TRBJ1-6; CDR3nt: TGTGCCACCAGCCTAATACGGGGGGACACCCTCCACTTT; CDR3aa: CATSLIRGDTLHF
d_gene: -; v_gene: TRBV6-1; abundance: few; j_gene: TRBJ1-5; CDR3nt: TGTGCCACTCCGGGAGGCAATCAGCCCCAGCATTTT; CDR3aa: CATPGGNQPQHF
d_gene: -; v_gene: TRBV7-8; abundance: many; j_gene: TRBJ1-2; CDR3nt: TGTGCCAGCAGCAGGACAGTGTCCCCCTTCTATGGCTACACCTTC; CDR3aa: CASSRTVSPFYGYTF
d_gene: -; v_gene: TRBV9; abundance: -; j_gene: TRBJ2-1; CDR3nt: TGTGCCAAGGAGGACTCCTACAATGAGCAGTTCTTC; CDR3aa: CAKEDSYNEQFF
d_gene: -; v_gene: TRBV20-1; abundance: many; j_gene: TRBJ2-1; CDR3nt: TGCAGTGTTAAGAAAAACCCGGCCCTCAATGAGCAGTTCTTC; CDR3aa: CSVKKNPALNEQFF
d_gene: TRBD2; v_gene: TRBV20-1; abundance: -; j_gene: TRBJ2-3; CDR3nt: TGCAGTGCTAGTTCTAGCGGGAGTATCGGGGGAGATACGCAGTATTTT; CDR3aa: CSASSSGSIGGDTQYF
d_gene: TRBD1; v_gene: TRBV5-1; abundance: few; j_gene: TRBJ2-1; CDR3nt: TGCGCCAGCAGCTTGACAGGGGGGTATTATATTGAGCAGTTCTTC; CDR3aa: CASSLTGGYYIEQFF
d_gene: TRBD1; v_gene: TRBV25-1; abundance: -; j_gene: TRBJ2-7; CDR3nt: TGTGCCAGCAGTGAAGGACAGGGGGCGACCAGAGTGTACTTC; CDR3aa: CASSEGQGATRVYF
d_gene: -; v_gene: TRBV12-3/TRBV12-4; abundance: few; j_gene: TRBJ1-1; CDR3nt: TGTGCCAGCACCCAGGGGACGTTTTCAACTGAAGCTTTCTTT; CDR3aa: CASTQGTFSTEAFF
d_gene: -; v_gene: TRBV6-2/TRBV6-3; abundance: -; j_gene: TRBJ2-7; CDR3nt: TGTGCCAGCAGCCCCGGCGTAGGGTCCTACGAGCAGTACTTC; CDR3aa: CASSPGVGSYEQYF
d_gene: TRBD2; v_gene: TRBV27; abundance: -; j_gene: TRBJ2-1; CDR3nt: TGTGCCAGCAGCAGCCACGGGGGGGACAATGAGCAGTTCTTC; CDR3aa: CASSSHGGDNEQFF
d_gene: -; v_gene: TRBV5-4; abundance: few; j_gene: TRBJ2-3; CDR3nt: TGTGCCACCCGCGGTTCCGGTACTAGCACAGATACGCAGTATTTT; CDR3aa: CATRGSGTSTDTQYF
d_gene: TRBD2; v_gene: TRBV19; abundance: -; j_gene: TRBJ2-7; CDR3nt: TGTGCCAGTAAGAGCGGCGGGGGTTCCTACGAGCAGTACTTC; CDR3aa: CASKSGGGSYEQYF
d_gene: TRBD2; v_gene: TRBV7-9; abundance: many; j_gene: TRBJ2-7; CDR3nt: TGTGCCAGCAGCGTACTAGCGGGAGTTAAGGCCGAGCAGTACTTC; CDR3aa: CASSVLAGVKAEQYF
d_gene: TRBD2; v_gene: TRBV7-2; abundance: many; j_gene: TRBJ2-3; CDR3nt: TGTGCCAGCAGCTTCTTGGCGGGAGGCGCAGATACGCAGTATTTT; CDR3aa: CASSFLAGGADTQYF
d_gene: -; v_gene: TRBV7-2; abundance: many; j_gene: TRBJ2-1; CDR3nt: TGTGCCAGCAGCCTCTCGACCCGAAATGAGCAGTTCTTC; CDR3aa: CASSLSTRNEQFF
d_gene: -; v_gene: TRBV7-6; abundance: many; j_gene: TRBJ1-1; CDR3nt: TGTGCCAGCAGCTTAGGGGACGGGAGCACTGAAGCTTTCTTT; CDR3aa: CASSLGDGSTEAFF
d_gene: TRBD2; v_gene: TRBV27; abundance: few; j_gene: TRBJ2-1; CDR3nt: TGTGCCAGCAGTCCTCTCGGGAGGGGGAATGAGCAGTTCTTC; CDR3aa: CASSPLGRGNEQFF
d_gene: -; v_gene: TRBV7-8; abundance: -; j_gene: TRBJ2-7; CDR3nt: TGTGCCAGCAGCTTACTTTGGGACGGGAGCTCCTACGAGCAGTACTTC; CDR3aa: CASSLLWDGSSYEQYF
d_gene: -; v_gene: TRBV6-2/TRBV6-3; abundance: few; j_gene: TRBJ1-1; CDR3nt: TGTGCCAGCAGTTACTCTTGGACGGGCAATGAAGCTTTCTTT; CDR3aa: CASSYSWTGNEAFF
d_gene: -; v_gene: TRBV12-3/TRBV12-4; abundance: many; j_gene: TRBJ2-2; CDR3nt: TGTGCCAGCAGTTTCCAGGCCGGGGAGCTGTTTTTT; CDR3aa: CASSFQAGELFF
d_gene: -; v_gene: TRBV7-2; abundance: many; j_gene: TRBJ2-1; CDR3nt: TGTGCCAGCAGCTTAGCAAGGGCGTCCTACAATGAGCAGTTCTTC; CDR3aa: CASSLARASYNEQFF
d_gene: TRBD1; v_gene: TRBV7-6; abundance: -; j_gene: TRBJ1-1; CDR3nt: TGTGCCAGCAGCTTAGCGACAGGGTTTAGTGAAGCTTTCTTT; CDR3aa: CASSLATGFSEAFF
d_gene: TRBD2; v_gene: TRBV12-3/TRBV12-4; abundance: few; j_gene: TRBJ2-5; CDR3nt: TGTGCCAGCAGCCCCGTAGGGACTAGCGGGAAGACCCAGTACTTC; CDR3aa: CASSPVGTSGKTQYF
d_gene: TRBD1; v_gene: TRBV7-9; abundance: few; j_gene: TRBJ2-1; CDR3nt: TGTGCCAGCAGACAGGGGCCATACTCCTACAATGAGCAGTTCTTC; CDR3aa: CASRQGPYSYNEQFF
d_gene: -; v_gene: TRBV19; abundance: -; j_gene: TRBJ2-2; CDR3nt: TGTGCCAGTAGTAGCCCAGGGTCGAGGACCGGGGAGCTGTTTTTT; CDR3aa: CASSSPGSRTGELFF
d_gene: TRBD1; v_gene: TRBV4-3; abundance: -; j_gene: TRBJ1-4; CDR3nt: TGCGCCAGCAGCCAAGGTCCCGACAGGGGAGGGGAAAAACTGTTTTTT; CDR3aa: CASSQGPDRGGEKLFF
d_gene: -; v_gene: TRBV19; abundance: few; j_gene: TRBJ2-1; CDR3nt: TGTGCCAGTAGTATGTCCCTAGCAATCCCCTACAATGAGCAGTTCTTC; CDR3aa: CASSMSLAIPYNEQFF
d_gene: TRBD2; v_gene: TRBV7-2; abundance: -; j_gene: TRBJ2-1; CDR3nt: TGTGCCAGCAGCGCCGGGGGGGCGGGAGGTTACAATGAGCAGTTCTTC; CDR3aa: CASSAGGAGGYNEQFF
d_gene: -; v_gene: TRBV7-2; abundance: many; j_gene: TRBJ2-1; CDR3nt: TGTGCCAGCAGCTTATTTAGGCGAGGGCAGGGGCAGTTCTTC; CDR3aa: CASSLFRRGQGQFF
d_gene: -; v_gene: TRBV7-8; abundance: many; j_gene: TRBJ1-2; CDR3nt: TGTGCCAGCAGCTTTGCCGGCAGGGGTTATGGCTACACCTTC; CDR3aa: CASSFAGRGYGYTF
d_gene: -; v_gene: TRBV7-6; abundance: many; j_gene: TRBJ1-3; CDR3nt: TGTGCCAGCAGTTCCGACAGGACTACTGGAAACACCATATATTTT; CDR3aa: CASSSDRTTGNTIYF
d_gene: -; v_gene: TRBV29-1; abundance: few; j_gene: TRBJ2-2; CDR3nt: TGCAGCGTCGACAATACCGGGGAGCTGTTTTTT; CDR3aa: CSVDNTGELFF
d_gene: -; v_gene: TRBV24-1; abundance: -; j_gene: TRBJ2-2; CDR3nt: TGTGCCACCCCCTGTTTGGTAGCGGAGGTCACCGGGGAGCTGTTTTTT; CDR3aa: CATPCLVAEVTGELFF
d_gene: TRBD2; v_gene: TRBV7-9; abundance: -; j_gene: TRBJ2-1; CDR3nt: TGTGCCAGCAGCTATCTGACTAGCGGCTTAATGGGAGAGCAGTTCTTC; CDR3aa: CASSYLTSGLMGEQFF
d_gene: TRBD2; v_gene: TRBV19; abundance: few; j_gene: TRBJ2-1; CDR3nt: TGTGCCAGTAGTGGGAGGGCGGGAGAGGTGAATGAGCAGTTCTTC; CDR3aa: CASSGRAGEVNEQFF
d_gene: TRBD2; v_gene: TRBV12-3/TRBV12-4; abundance: many; j_gene: TRBJ2-3; CDR3nt: TGTGCCAGCAGACTAGCGGGGGGCACAGATACGCAGTATTTT; CDR3aa: CASRLAGGTDTQYF
d_gene: TRBD1; v_gene: TRBV7-2; abundance: many; j_gene: TRBJ1-6; CDR3nt: TGTGCCAGCAGCTTGCTACAGACAGGGTATAATTCACCCCTCCACTTT; CDR3aa: CASSLLQTGYNSPLHF
d_gene: TRBD1; v_gene: TRBV7-2; abundance: many; j_gene: TRBJ2-6; CDR3nt: TGTGCCAGCAGCTTAGGGCAGGGGGCTGGGGCCAACGTCCTGACTTTC; CDR3aa: CASSLGQGAGANVLTF